Each of the 11 T cell receptor beta chains below was sequenced from the same sample in a study of blood T cells in healthy people across ages. Primed by a sample-barcoded 5' primer and a J-beta primer mix, a second PCR proceeded for about 6 to 11 cycles. TCRdb re-called the 5' RACE reads with MiXCR, one entry per CDR3 protein. Of 600,000 to 850,000 distinct CDR3 sequences listed, about 42% are singletons. The sequenced sample was blood. Every receptor here comes from a woman aged 60-75 years in good health.

This clonotype was recorded at least ten times. The chain links TRBV20-1 to TRBJ2-5; weak D call: TRBD2 (5 bases). V was pared by 6 bases and J by 9 bases, with 20 bases between. CDR3 length equals 13 residues. Germline V gene lookup returns CDR1 DFQATT and CDR2 SNEGSKA (reference sequence). CDR3 sequence (DNA): TGCAGTGCCAGCACCGGGGTCCATAGAGCCCAGTACTTC. Translation: CSASTGVHRAQYF.

Of note for this clonotype: A much larger clone differs by one base, so this may be a read error. The chain recombines TRBV7-9 with TRBJ2-4; 8 bases are a match to TRBD2. V lost 4 bases and J lost 13; bases outside the gene matches: 9. The CDR3 loop spans 13 amino acids. Germline CDR1 reads SEHNR; CDR2 reads FQNEAQ (reference sequence). DNA of the CDR3: TGTGCCAGCAGCTCACGGGCGGGAGGAGAGCAGTACTTC. This gives the protein CASSSRAGGEQYF.

This clonotype showed up just once. A clone one base away is much larger, so this may be a read error. The V gene is TRBV10-3, the J gene TRBJ2-3; unclear D gene. This CDR3 has 13 amino acids. CDR1 is ENHRY and CDR2 is SYGVKD in the germline V gene. V lost 9 bases to trimming and J lost 2 bases, with 12 bases between them. The DNA for the CDR3 is TGTGCCATGGCACACCAGAACACAGATACGCAGTATTTT. Residues: CAMAHQNTDTQYF.

The chain links TRBV6-1 to TRBJ1-6; 8 bases match TRBD1. The V gene end was trimmed by 2 bases and the J gene end by 7 bases; junction bases not matched to a gene: 13. Germline V gene data show CDR1 as MNHNS and CDR2 as SASEGT. The CDR3 is 18 residues long. CDR3 nucleotide sequence: TGTGCCAGCAGTGAAAAATTCGCGACAGGGGTGAAAAATTCACCCCTCCACTTT. This gives the protein CASSEKFATGVKNSPLHF.

This clonotype was detected only a few times. The gene calls are TRBV7-2 and TRBJ2-3; 12 bases are a match to TRBD2. The V and J ends lost 1 base and 0 bases, in that order; junction bases with no gene match: 8. CDR1 SGHTA and CDR2 FQGNSA come from the germline V gene. The CDR3 runs 19 residues. The CDR3 spells CASSLVPPLAGGSTDTQYF. Here the CDR3 DNA reads TGTGCCAGCAGCTTAGTTCCACCACTAGCGGGGGGAAGCACAGATACGCAGTATTTT.

V is TRBV7-3 and J is TRBJ1-2; D is perhaps TRBD1 (6 bases). The CDR3 length is 13 residues. Per the germline V gene, CDR1 is SGHTA and CDR2 is FQGTGA. V lost 2 bases and J lost 8, with 12 bases in between. DNA of the CDR3: TGTGCCAGCAGCTTACCGACAGGTTTAGGCTACACCTTC. Encoded protein: CASSLPTGLGYTF.

This clonotype has only a few counts. This chain uses TRBV18 with TRBJ2-3; perhaps TRBD2 as D (5 bases). V shed 0 bases and J shed 7 bases, with 11 bases lying between them. CDR1 and CDR2 (germline): KGHSH, LQKENI. The CDR3 is 14 residues long. CDR3 sequence (DNA): TGTGCCAGCTCACCACCGGGAGCGTGGAATACGCAGTATTTT. Residues: CASSPPGAWNTQYF.

The chain recombines TRBV27 with TRBJ2-7; tentative D call: TRBD2 (5 bases). Germline V gene data show CDR1 as MNHEY and CDR2 as SMNVEV (reference sequence). V was shortened by 3 bases and J by 4 bases, with 16 bases between the two germline ends. This CDR3 spans 15 amino acids. The CDR3, as DNA: TGTGCCAGCAGTTTTTGGGGATTCGGGGATTACGAGCAGTACTTC. It specifies CASSFWGFGDYEQYF.

V is TRBV7-2 and J is TRBJ1-2, with 12 bases aligning to TRBD1. Germline V gives CDR1 SGHTA, CDR2 FQGNSA. The J segment lost 8 bases and the V segment lost 0 bases, leaving 7 bases of the junction unmatched. This CDR3 contains 16 residues. The CDR3 region is CASSLARGQGAGGYTF. The CDR3 DNA sequence: TGTGCCAGCAGCTTAGCACGGGGACAGGGGGCGGGAGGCTACACCTTC. Full variable domain (rest looked up from reference TRBV7-2 and TRBJ1-2): GAGVSQSPSNKVTEKGKDVELRCDPISGHTALYWYRQSLGQGLEFLIYFQGNSAPDKSGLPSDRFSAERTGGSVSTLTIQRTQQEDSAVYLCASSLARGQGAGGYTFGSGTRLTVV.

Comment on this clonotype: Given a much more abundant clone one base away, this may be a read error. This chain links TRBV6-2 or TRBV6-3 with TRBJ1-2, with TRBD1 as a possible D gene (5 bases). Germline V CDR1 and CDR2: MNHEY, SVGEGT. Trimming took 6 bases from V and 4 from J, leaving 21 bases between them. This CDR3 is 16 amino acids long. The CDR3: CASRYQGQAFGYGYTF. The CDR3 DNA is TGTGCCAGCAGGTACCAAGGACAAGCCTTTGGCTATGGCTACACCTTC.

This chain links TRBV20-1 with TRBJ1-1, with a tentative D call TRBD1 (5 bases). The CDR3 extends over 12 amino acids. The V end was cut by 0 bases, the J end by 6 bases, with 8 bases between. Germline-derived CDR1 and CDR2 are DFQATT and SNEGSKA (reference sequence). The CDR3 region has the DNA TGCAGTGCTAGAGAGGGGGGTCCTGAAGCTTTCTTT. This translates into CSAREGGPEAFF.